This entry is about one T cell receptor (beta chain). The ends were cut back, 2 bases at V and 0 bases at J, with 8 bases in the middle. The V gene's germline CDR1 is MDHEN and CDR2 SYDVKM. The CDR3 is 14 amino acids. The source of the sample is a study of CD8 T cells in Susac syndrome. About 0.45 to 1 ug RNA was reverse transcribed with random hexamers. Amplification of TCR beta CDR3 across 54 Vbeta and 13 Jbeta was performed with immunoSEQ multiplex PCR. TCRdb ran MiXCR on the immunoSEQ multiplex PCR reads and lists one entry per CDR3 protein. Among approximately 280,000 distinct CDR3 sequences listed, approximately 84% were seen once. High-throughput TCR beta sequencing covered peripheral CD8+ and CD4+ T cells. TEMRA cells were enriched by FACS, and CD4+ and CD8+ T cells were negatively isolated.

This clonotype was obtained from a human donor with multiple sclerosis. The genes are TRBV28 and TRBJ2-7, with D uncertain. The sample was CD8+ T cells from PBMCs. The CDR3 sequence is CASSLGSNSYEQYF. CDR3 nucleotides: TGTGCCAGCAGTTTAGGTTCCAACTCCTACGAGCAGTACTTC.